The clone carrying this T cell receptor (beta chain) has more than one count but fewer than ten. Its antigen is currently unknown. Samples each yielded at least 6 micrograms of total RNA. The entry originates in a study of blood T cells in healthy people across ages. Study conclusions and caveats: Significant beta diversity loss was already apparent by age roughly 44, declining roughly linearly.

The CDR3 loop spans 14 amino acids. Per germline, CDR1 DFQATT and CDR2 SNEGSKA (reference sequence). The V end lost 6 bases, the J end lost 3 bases, and 14 bases lay between the germline ends. A second about 7 to 12 cycle PCR used barcoded and J-beta primers. Any given sample supplied a minimum of 2.5 million CDR3-containing paired-end reads. Via MiXCR, TCRdb re-called the 5' RACE reads, giving one row per CDR3 protein. In the table there are around 1,000,000 distinct CDR3 sequences, 35% to 45% of which are singletons. The rearrangement uses TRBV20-1 and TRBJ1-4; TRBD1 might be the D (5 bases). Sequencing was done on a sample of blood. The origin of this receptor is a young man in good health. CDR3 sequence reads: CSAGLVGANEKLFF. For the CDR3, the DNA is TGCAGTGCCGGGTTGGTGGGGGCTAATGAAAAACTGTTTTTT.